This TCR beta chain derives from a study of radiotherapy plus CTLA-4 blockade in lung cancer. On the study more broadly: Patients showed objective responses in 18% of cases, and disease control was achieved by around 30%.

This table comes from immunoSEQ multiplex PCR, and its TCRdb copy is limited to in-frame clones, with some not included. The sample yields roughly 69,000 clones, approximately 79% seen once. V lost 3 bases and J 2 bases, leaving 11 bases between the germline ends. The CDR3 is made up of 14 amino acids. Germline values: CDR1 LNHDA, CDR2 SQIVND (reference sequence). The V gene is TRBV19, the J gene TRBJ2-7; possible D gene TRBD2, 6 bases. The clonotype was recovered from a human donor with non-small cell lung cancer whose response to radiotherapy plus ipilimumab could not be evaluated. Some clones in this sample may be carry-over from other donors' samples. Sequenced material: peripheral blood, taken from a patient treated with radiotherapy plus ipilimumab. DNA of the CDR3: TGTGCCAGTAGTATCGCGGGGCCGACCTACGAGCAGTACTTC. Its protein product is CASSIAGPTYEQYF.